Sequencing of this TCR beta chain was carried out in a study of tumor-infiltrating lymphocytes in localized non-small cell lung cancer (TCRdb year 2021). Regarding the complete study: The cohort included patients whose samples were collected after neoadjuvant chemotherapy, as well as both smokers and never-smokers and several histologies. Each patient provided resected tumor tissue plus uninvolved lung tissue from the same patient, with the uninvolved lung tissue described as non-adjacent to the tumor. Alongside flow cytometry, multiplex immunofluorescence, RNA-seq, exome sequencing and proteomics, TCR sequencing was applied to the same patients as one of several integrated assays. In total, the ICON cohort consisted of approximately 140 surgical patients with localized non-small cell lung cancer who had their tumors resected. The paired tumor versus uninvolved lung comparison of immunoSEQ T-cell fraction included fewer than 65 patients. Findings and caveats that apply to the study as a whole: No difference in TCR-derived T-cell fraction was observed between the flow cytometry-defined immunotypes IM1 (good prognosis) and IM2 (poor prognosis). Assay coverage varied across patients depending on available tissue quantity, so only a subset of the cohort had TCR sequencing. Consistent with immunofluorescence CD3 counts, TCRbeta sequencing supported greater T cell infiltration in tumors than in uninvolved lung tissue. Because different assays used different pieces of the same tissue, intratumor heterogeneity could not be separated from technical variation. No association of tumor T-cell fraction from TCR sequencing with recurrence-free survival was found (p = 0.61).

ICON enrollment began in April 2016, and the last patient was enrolled in the second half of 2018. Fresh tumor and matched uninvolved tissue for in-depth immune analyses, including TCR sequencing, were collected from a subcohort of 65 to 80 patients. TCR sequencing was performed on DNA isolated from bulk tissue, without cell sorting. Between the V and J ends, shortened by 6 bases and 0 bases respectively, the junction contains 12 bases. The CDR3 contains 15 residues, cysteine and phenylalanine counted. The DNA shown is the 45-base CDR3, in frame from base 1. CDR1 and CDR2 are drawn from the germline V gene (reference sequence): SEHNR, FQNEAQ. The T-cell fraction in tumor and uninvolved lung tissue was provided by TCR sequencing with the immunoSEQ assay. In the paper's pipeline: To analyze survival, patients were divided into a high T-cell fraction group (upper tertile) and a low T-cell fraction group (lower two tertiles), and the two groups were compared using a log-rank test. A signed-rank test was used to test differences in T-cell fraction between paired tumor and uninvolved lung samples. This is the immuneACCESS table as TCRdb keeps it, with only in-frame sequences that have V and J called. A part of the clones is gone; compared with another copy, unresolved V genes explain less than half, and the rest is unexplained. V, J and clone size reflect that table, while D and trimming were determined from the DNA. The sample profile shows 9,500 to 15,000 clones; less than 90% of them were found once. The ten most abundant clones make up roughly an eighth of the sample.

In the case of this clone: It has no known antigen specificity. Per-nucleotide qualities are absent, and no much larger clonotype sits a single base away.

Sequencing was carried out using lung tumor tissue. The chain is assembled from TRBV7-9 and TRBJ1-3, with the identity of the D gene unclear. This sequence originates from a human donor with non-small cell lung cancer. CDR3 sequence: CASRRSLNSGNTIYF. The DNA reads as follows: TGTGCCAGCAGACGATCTCTGAACTCTGGAAACACCATATATTTT.